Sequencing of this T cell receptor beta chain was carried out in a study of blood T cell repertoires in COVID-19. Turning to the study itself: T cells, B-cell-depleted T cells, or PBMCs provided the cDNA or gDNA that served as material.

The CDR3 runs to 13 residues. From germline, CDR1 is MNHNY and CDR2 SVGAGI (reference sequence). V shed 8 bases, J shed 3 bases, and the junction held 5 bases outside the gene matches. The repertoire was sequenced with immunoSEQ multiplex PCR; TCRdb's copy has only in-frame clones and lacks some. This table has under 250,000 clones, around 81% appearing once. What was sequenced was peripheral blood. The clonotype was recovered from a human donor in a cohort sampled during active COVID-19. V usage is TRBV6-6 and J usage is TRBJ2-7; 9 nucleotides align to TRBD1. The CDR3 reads CASRRDRVYEQYF. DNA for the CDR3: TGTGCCAGCCGTCGGGACAGGGTCTACGAGCAGTACTTC.